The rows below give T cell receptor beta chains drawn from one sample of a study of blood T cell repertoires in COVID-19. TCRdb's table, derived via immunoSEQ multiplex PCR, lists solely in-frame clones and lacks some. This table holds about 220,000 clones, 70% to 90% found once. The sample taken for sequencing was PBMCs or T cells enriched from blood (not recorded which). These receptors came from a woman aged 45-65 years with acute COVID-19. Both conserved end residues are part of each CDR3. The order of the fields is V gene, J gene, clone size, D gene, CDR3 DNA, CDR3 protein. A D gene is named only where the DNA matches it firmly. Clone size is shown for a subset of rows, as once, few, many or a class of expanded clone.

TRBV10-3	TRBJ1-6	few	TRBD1	TGTGCCACGGGGACAGGGCAGAATTCACCCCTCCACTTT	CATGTGQNSPLHF
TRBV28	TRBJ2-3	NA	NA	TGTGCCAGCAGTTTTCCCCTCGCGGGGACTTACACAGATACGCAGTATTTT	CASSFPLAGTYTDTQYF
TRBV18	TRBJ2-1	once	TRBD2	TGTGCCAGCTCCCCCACTAGCGTACACAATGAGCAGTTCTTC	CASSPTSVHNEQFF
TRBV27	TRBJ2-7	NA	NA	TGTGCCAGCCGCTGGGGGGCGGGAGAATACGAGCAGTACTTC	CASRWGAGEYEQYF
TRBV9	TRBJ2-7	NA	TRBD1	TGTGCCAGCAGCGTAGGGTTAGGGGGCCGCCGCGAGCAGTACTTC	CASSVGLGGRREQYF
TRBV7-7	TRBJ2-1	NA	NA	TGTGCTAGCAGCTTGATTCCTAGCTCCTACAATGAGCAGTTCTTC	CASSLIPSSYNEQFF
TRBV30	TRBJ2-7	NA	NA	TGTGCCTGGCAGGGCCAACCCTACGAGCAGTACTTC	CAWQGQPYEQYF
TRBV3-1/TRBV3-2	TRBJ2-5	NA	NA	TGTGCCAGCAGCCCACGGTTCGGTCCCCAAGAGACCCAGTACTTC	CASSPRFGPQETQYF
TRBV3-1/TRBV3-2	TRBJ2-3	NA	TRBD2	TGTGCCAGCAGCCAAGAGTCTAGCGGGAGGGCTGATACGCAGTATTTT	CASSQESSGRADTQYF
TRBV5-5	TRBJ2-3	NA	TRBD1	TGTGCCAGCAGCTATCGACAGGGGGTGGATACGCAGTATTTT	CASSYRQGVDTQYF
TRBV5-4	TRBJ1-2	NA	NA	TGTGCCAGCAGCTTCGGTGTAGGCTACACCTTC	CASSFGVGYTF
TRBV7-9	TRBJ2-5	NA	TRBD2	TGTGCCAGCAGCTTAGTTACTAGCGGCCAAGAGACCCAGTACTTC	CASSLVTSGQETQYF
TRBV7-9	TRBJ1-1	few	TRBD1	TGTGCCAGCAGCTTGGTACAGGGGTGGACTGAAGCTTTCTTT	CASSLVQGWTEAFF
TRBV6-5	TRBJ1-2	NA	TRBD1	TGTGCCAGCAGTTACCGAACAGGGGGAGGCTATGGCTACACCTTC	CASSYRTGGGYGYTF
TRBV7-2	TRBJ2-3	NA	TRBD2	TGTGCCAGCAGCTTAGAGGCGGGAGCAGCAGATACGCAGTATTTT	CASSLEAGAADTQYF
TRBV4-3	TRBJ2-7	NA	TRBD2	TGCGCCAGCAGCCAACGACTAGCGAACGACTTAAGGTCCTACGAGCAGTACTTC	CASSQRLANDLRSYEQYF
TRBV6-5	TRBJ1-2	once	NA	TGTGCCAGCAGTCCCAGGGAGGGGACCTATGGCTACACCTTC	CASSPREGTYGYTF
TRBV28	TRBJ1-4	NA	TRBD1	TGTGCCAGCATTGCCGCAGGGGGAACTAATGAAAAACTGTTTTTT	CASIAAGGTNEKLFF
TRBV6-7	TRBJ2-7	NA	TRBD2	TGTGCCAGCAGTTACTCGGACAGGGGGTCCACTAGCGGGAGGCGCGAGCAGTACTTC	CASSYSDRGSTSGRREQYF
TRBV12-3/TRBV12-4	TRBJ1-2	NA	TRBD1	TGTGCCAGCAGTACCACAGGGGGCTATGGCTACACCTTC	CASSTTGGYGYTF
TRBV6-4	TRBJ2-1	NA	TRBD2	TGTGCCAGTGGTCCCGGGACTAGCGGGACCAATGAGCAGTTCTTC	CASGPGTSGTNEQFF
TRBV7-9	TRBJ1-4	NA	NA	TGTGCCAGCAGCCCCGAGGGGGAAATTGAAAAACTGTTTTTT	CASSPEGEIEKLFF
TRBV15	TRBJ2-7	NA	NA	TGTGCCACCAGCAGAGGAGGTGGCGGCTCCTACGAGCAGTACTTC	CATSRGGGGSYEQYF
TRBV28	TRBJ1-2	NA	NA	TGTGCCAGCAGTTTGTCTGGGGGCAATGGCTACACCTTC	CASSLSGGNGYTF
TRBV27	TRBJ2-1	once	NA	TGTGCCAGCAGTTTTTTGAGGGAGCAGTTCTTC	CASSFLREQFF
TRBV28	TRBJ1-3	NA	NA	TGTGCCAGCAGTGCACGGGGGGGAAACACCATATATTTT	CASSARGGNTIYF
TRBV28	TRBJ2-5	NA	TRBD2	TGTGCCAGCTGGCTGAGCGGGAGTAAGACCCAGTACTTC	CASWLSGSKTQYF
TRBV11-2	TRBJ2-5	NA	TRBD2	TGTGCCAGCAGCTCTTTAGCGGGAGTTGAGACCCAGTACTTC	CASSSLAGVETQYF
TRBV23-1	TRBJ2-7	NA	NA	TGCGCCAGCAGTCAGGCTGGAGGGGACAGCTCCTACGAGCAGTACTTC	CASSQAGGDSSYEQYF
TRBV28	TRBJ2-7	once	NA	TGTGCCAGCAGTCCCCCCGCGGGAACCTACGAGCAGTACTTC	CASSPPAGTYEQYF
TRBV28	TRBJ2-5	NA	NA	TGTGCCAGCAGTTCTCCGGGGAGAGAAGAGACCCAGTACTTC	CASSSPGREETQYF
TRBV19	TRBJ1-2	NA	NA	TGTGCCAGTAGTATAGATAACACAGGGTCGTTTGGCTACACCTTC	CASSIDNTGSFGYTF
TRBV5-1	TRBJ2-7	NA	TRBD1	TGCGCCAGCAGCCCCGACAGGGGGCTTAACTACGAGCAGTACTTC	CASSPDRGLNYEQYF
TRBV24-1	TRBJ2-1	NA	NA	TGTGCCACCAGTGCAAGAGGACAGATCTACAATGAGCAGTTCTTC	CATSARGQIYNEQFF
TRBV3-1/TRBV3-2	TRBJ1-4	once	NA	TGTGCCAGCAGCCCCTCCGGGACACGAAATGAAAAACTGTTTTTT	CASSPSGTRNEKLFF
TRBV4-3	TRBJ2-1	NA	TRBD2	TGCGCCAGCAGCCAACTAGCGGGGGGTGGTTATGAGCAGTTCTTC	CASSQLAGGGYEQFF
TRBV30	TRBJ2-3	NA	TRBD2	TGTGCCTGGAGTGTACTAGCGGTTGGCACAGATACGCAGTATTTT	CAWSVLAVGTDTQYF
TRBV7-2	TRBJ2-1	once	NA	TGTGCCAGCAGCTCGGACAACATCCGCAATGAGCAGTTCTTC	CASSSDNIRNEQFF
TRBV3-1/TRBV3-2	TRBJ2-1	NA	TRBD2	TGTGCCAGCAGCCAACTCACCGGGACTAGCGGGGGCCCCAATTACAATGAGCAGTTCTTC	CASSQLTGTSGGPNYNEQFF
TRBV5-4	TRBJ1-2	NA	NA	TGTGCCAGCAGCTACGACATGGGCGACTATGGCTACACCTTC	CASSYDMGDYGYTF
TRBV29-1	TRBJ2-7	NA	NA	TGCAGCGTGGTGACAGGACCTGGGAAGCAGTACTTC	CSVVTGPGKQYF
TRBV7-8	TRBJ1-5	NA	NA	TGTGCCAGCAGCCCAACCCCTCCGACAGACTGGAATCAGCCCCAGCATTTT	CASSPTPPTDWNQPQHF
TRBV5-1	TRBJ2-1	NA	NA	TGCGCCAGCAGCGTCGGGAACTCCTACAATGAGCAGTTCTTC	CASSVGNSYNEQFF
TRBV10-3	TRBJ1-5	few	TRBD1	TGTGCCATCAGTACTGGGACAGGAGGCCAAGGGCCCCAGCATTTT	CAISTGTGGQGPQHF
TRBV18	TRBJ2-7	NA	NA	TGTGCCAGCTCGGGGAGCCGTGATTACGAGCAGTACTTC	CASSGSRDYEQYF
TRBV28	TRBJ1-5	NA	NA	TGTGCCAGCAGCCGTTACAGGGCCCCAAGCAATCAGCCCCAGCATTTT	CASSRYRAPSNQPQHF
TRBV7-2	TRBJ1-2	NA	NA	TGTGCCAGCAGCGGGCGGACAATTCCTGGCTACACCTTC	CASSGRTIPGYTF
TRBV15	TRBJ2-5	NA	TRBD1	TGTGCCACCAGCAGAGATCACAATGACAGGGAGTACGAGACCCAGTACTTC	CATSRDHNDREYETQYF
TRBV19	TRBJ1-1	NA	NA	TGTGCCAGTAGTATAATGGGAGGTGGCACTGAAGCTTTCTTT	CASSIMGGGTEAFF
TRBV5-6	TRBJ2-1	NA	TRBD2	TGTGCCAGCAGCTTTGGGACTACTTACAATGAGCAGTTCTTC	CASSFGTTYNEQFF
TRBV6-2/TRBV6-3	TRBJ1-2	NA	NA	TGTGCCAGCAGCAGACAGTTGCTTGGCTACACCTTC	CASSRQLLGYTF
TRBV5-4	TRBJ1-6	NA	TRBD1	TGTGCAGCCGGGACAGGGGTTTCACCCCTCCACTTT	CAAGTGVSPLHF
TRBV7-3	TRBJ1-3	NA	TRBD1	TGTGCCAGCAGCGCGGGACAGGGGGCATATGGAAACACCATATATTTT	CASSAGQGAYGNTIYF
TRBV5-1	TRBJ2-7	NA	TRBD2	TGCGCCAGCAGCTTGGGACTAGCGAATACCTACGAGCAGTACTTC	CASSLGLANTYEQYF
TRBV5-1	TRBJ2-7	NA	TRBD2	TGCGCCAGCAGCTCCTTAGCGGGAGCTGGGTACGAGCAGTACTTC	CASSSLAGAGYEQYF
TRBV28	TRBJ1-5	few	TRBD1	TGTGCCAGCAGGGGACAGTTAGTTCGCAATCAGCCCCAGCATTTT	CASRGQLVRNQPQHF
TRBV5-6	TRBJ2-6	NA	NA	TGTGCCAGCAGCTTGGGCGGAACCCCTGGGGCCAACGTCCTGACTTTC	CASSLGGTPGANVLTF
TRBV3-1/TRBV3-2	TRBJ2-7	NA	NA	TGTGCCAGCAGCCACTCCGACAGGAACGAGCAGTACTTC	CASSHSDRNEQYF
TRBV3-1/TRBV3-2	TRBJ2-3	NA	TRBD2	TGTGCCAGCAGCCAAGCCCAAGGACTAGGCCTCACAGATACGCAGTATTTT	CASSQAQGLGLTDTQYF